Shown below are 26 T cell receptor beta chains from a single sample sequenced in a study of identical twins. In TCRdb, the 5' RACE reads were re-called with MiXCR into one record per CDR3 protein. The sample carries 500,000 or so distinct CDR3 sequences, approximately 14% recorded once. The same specimen was also included in a second study, on yellow fever vaccine responses in identical twins.

The specimen was CD4+ T cells sorted from blood. These receptor sequences come from a young woman in good health.

This clonotype was picked up a small number of times. The rearrangement links TRBV20-1 to TRBJ2-5; no firm D call. V lost 1 base and J lost 5, with 2 bases in between. Germline V gene data show CDR1 as DFQATT and CDR2 as SNEGSKA (reference sequence). CDR3 size: 10 residues. DNA of the CDR3: TGCAGTGCTAGAGGGGAGACCCAGTACTTC. It codes for CSARGETQYF.

On this clonotype itself: A much larger clone differs by one base, so this may be a read error. The J gene is TRBJ2-1, the V gene TRBV12-3 or TRBV12-4, with 8 positions matching TRBD1. The CDR3 length is 14 residues. The J segment lost 2 bases and the V segment lost 6 bases, leaving 3 bases of the junction unmatched. In DNA, the CDR3 is TGTGCCAGCAGGACGACAGGGGCCTACAATGAGCAGTTCTTC. This encodes CASRTTGAYNEQFF.

The CDR3 region is CASTMRGQGSTDTQYF. CDR3 DNA: TGCGCCAGCACTATGAGAGGACAGGGTAGCACAGATACGCAGTATTTT. The chain has TRBV4-3 and TRBJ2-3; 8 bases line up with TRBD1. Germline assignment: CDR1 LGHNA and CDR2 YSLEER. The J segment lost 0 bases and the V segment lost 7 bases, leaving 9 bases of the junction unmatched. This CDR3 is built from 16 residues.

There are many counts of this clonotype. This chain links TRBV15 with TRBJ2-5, with TRBD1 matching over 7 bases. J was trimmed by 5 bases and V by 1 base; bases with no gene match: 7. This CDR3 contains 15 residues. In germline, CDR1 is LNHNV, CDR2 YYDKDF (reference sequence). The CDR3 reads CATSRVGQKDETQYF. CDR3 bases: TGTGCCACCAGCAGAGTGGGACAGAAAGATGAGACCCAGTACTTC.

The table lists this clonotype with a few counts. This sequence joins TRBV6-2 or TRBV6-3 and TRBJ2-5; the match to TRBD2 covers 10 bases. Germline trimming cut 0 bases from V and 5 bases from J; bases unmatched to any gene: 12. The CDR3 runs 18 residues. Germline V gene lookup returns CDR1 MNHEY and CDR2 SVGEGT. CDR3 coding DNA: TGTGCCAGCAGTTACTCCCCTTTCGAGCGGGAGGGCCATGAGACCCAGTACTTC. This encodes CASSYSPFEREGHETQYF.

The chain couples TRBV6-1 to TRBJ2-1; TRBD2 matches 13 bases. V lost 6 bases, J lost 12 bases, and 8 bases stayed unmatched. The CDR3 is made up of 14 amino acids. Per germline, CDR1 MNHNS and CDR2 SASEGT. The CDR3 region is CASSAGLAGSLQFF. The CDR3, as DNA: TGTGCCAGCAGCGCGGGACTAGCGGGAAGTCTGCAGTTCTTC.

This clonotype has just a few counts. The genes are TRBV20-1 and TRBJ2-7; D perhaps matches TRBD1 (5 bases). Trimming took 3 bases from V and 0 from J, leaving 9 bases between them. Germline V gene sequence: CDR1 DFQATT, CDR2 SNEGSKA (reference sequence). This CDR3 is built from 13 residues. The CDR3 coding sequence is TGCAGTGCTAGGACAGCGAACTCCTACGAGCAGTACTTC. It is translated as CSARTANSYEQYF.

This clonotype has a count of ten or more. The genes are TRBV5-1 and TRBJ2-5; D not certain. Trimming stripped 3 bases from V and 3 bases from J, with 6 bases between. The CDR3 sequence is 12 residues long. The germline V gene encodes CDR1 SGHRS and CDR2 YFSETQ. CDR3 residues: CASSSTKETQYF. CDR3 sequence (DNA): TGCGCCAGCAGCTCGACCAAAGAGACCCAGTACTTC. The complete variable domain, with remaining parts taken from reference TRBV5-1 and TRBJ2-5, reads KAGVTQTPRYLIKTRGQQVTLSCSPISGHRSVSWYQQTPGQGLQFLFEYFSETQRNKGNFPGRFSGRQFSNSRSEMNVSTLELGDSALYLCASSSTKETQYFGPGTRLLVL.

V and J are TRBV29-1 and TRBJ2-1, with 7 nucleotides matching TRBD1. Germline V gives CDR1 SQVTM, CDR2 ANQGSEA. J lost 7 bases, V lost 4 bases, and 7 bases had no gene match. This CDR3 contains 13 residues. The CDR3 DNA reads TGCAGCGTTGGGAAGACAGGGATGAATGAGCAGTTCTTC. This sequence encodes CSVGKTGMNEQFF.

This clonotype was counted ten times or more. This rearrangement joins TRBV27 to TRBJ2-3; no firm D call. Germline lookup yields CDR1 MNHEY and CDR2 SMNVEV (reference sequence). Trimming pared 2 bases from V and 6 bases from J, leaving 12 bases between. This CDR3 has 14 amino acids. The CDR3: CASSLGTPADTQYF. CDR3 DNA sequence: TGTGCCAGCAGTTTAGGTACCCCTGCTGATACGCAGTATTTT.

V is TRBV5-1 and J is TRBJ2-3; 7 nucleotides agree with TRBD1. The J segment lost 4 bases and the V segment lost 2 bases, leaving 7 bases of the junction unmatched. CDR1 and CDR2 from the germline V gene are SGHRS and YFSETQ. CDR3 size: 15 residues. The CDR3 loop is CASSFFDREPDTQYF. The CDR3 DNA reads TGCGCCAGCAGCTTTTTCGACAGGGAGCCAGATACGCAGTATTTT.

This clonotype was observed at least ten times. The CDR3 DNA sequence: TGCAGCGTTGGGGAGACAGGGGGCCAAGAGACCCAGTACTTC. Its protein product is CSVGETGGQETQYF. The V call is TRBV29-1, the J call TRBJ2-5, with 9 bases matching TRBD1. Losses at the gene ends were 4 bases for V and 1 base for J; bases not matched to a gene: 4. Germline V lookup: CDR1 SQVTM, CDR2 ANQGSEA. The CDR3 contains 14 residues.

The V gene is TRBV20-1, the J gene TRBJ2-7; D is perhaps TRBD1 (5 bases). The germline V gene has CDR1 DFQATT and CDR2 SNEGSKA (reference sequence). V lost 3 bases and J 5 bases, leaving 11 bases between the germline ends. CDR3 length equals 12 residues. The CDR3, as DNA: TGCAGTGCTAGTGGCGGACATCACGAGCAGTACTTC. As protein: CSASGGHHEQYF.

J is TRBJ2-7 and V is TRBV29-1; 10 positions agree with TRBD1. In germline, CDR1 is SQVTM, CDR2 ANQGSEA. Trimming removed 4 bases from V and 6 bases from J; junction bases left unmatched: 15. The CDR3 covers 16 residues. In nucleotides, the CDR3 is TGCAGCGTTGCCCTGGGGGACAGGGGTTGGGTAGGCGAGCAGTACTTC. Protein sequence: CSVALGDRGWVGEQYF.

This clonotype was detected a few times. This chain links TRBV27 with TRBJ2-5; perhaps TRBD1 as D (5 bases). The CDR3 runs 16 residues. Per the germline V gene, CDR1 is MNHEY and CDR2 is SMNVEV (reference sequence). The V and J ends lost 1 base and 0 bases respectively, with 12 bases between them. The chain's CDR3 is CASSLYRNRYQETQYF. CDR3 coding DNA: TGTGCCAGCAGTTTATATCGGAACAGGTACCAAGAGACCCAGTACTTC.

This clonotype was detected only a few times. The chain combines TRBV3-1 with TRBJ2-5; D is possibly TRBD2 (5 bases). The CDR3 contains 13 residues. CDR1 and CDR2 (germline): LGHDT, YNNKEL (reference sequence). V was shortened by 1 base and J by 9 bases, with 12 bases between the two germline ends. CDR3 bases: TGTGCCAGCAGCCAAGCGCCCGGGATGGCCCAGTACTTC. Translation: CASSQAPGMAQYF.

This clonotype came up many times. The CDR3 DNA reads TGCAGTGCTAGAGATCGTCGGACAGCTATATCCTACGAGCAGTACTTC. This codes for CSARDRRTAISYEQYF. This rearrangement joins TRBV20-1 to TRBJ2-7, with a tentative D call TRBD1 (6 bases). Germline values: CDR1 DFQATT, CDR2 SNEGSKA (reference sequence). The ends were cut back, 0 bases at V and 1 base at J, with 16 bases in the middle. This CDR3 has 16 residues.

The V and J genes are TRBV12-3 or TRBV12-4 and TRBJ1-6; D unresolved. CDR3 size: 15 residues. Trimming took 2 bases from V and 5 from J, leaving 10 bases between them. Here the CDR3 DNA reads TGTGCCAGCAGTTTACGGGCGCGGGATAATTCACCCCTCCACTTT. Its protein product is CASSLRARDNSPLHF.

This chain uses TRBV4-1 with TRBJ2-1, with 7 bases identical to TRBD2. CDR3 length: 18 amino acids. In germline, CDR1 is MGHRA, CDR2 YSYEKL. The V gene end was trimmed by 1 base and the J gene end by 0 bases; junction bases not matched to a gene: 9. The chain's CDR3 is CASSQVPSGKSSYNEQFF. Written as DNA, the CDR3 is TGCGCCAGCAGCCAAGTGCCTAGCGGAAAGAGCTCCTACAATGAGCAGTTCTTC.

The CDR3 is CSVEDPDRDRGRGYTF. CDR3 coding DNA: TGCAGCGTTGAAGACCCCGACCGGGACAGGGGACGTGGCTACACCTTC. This chain links TRBV29-1 with TRBJ1-2; TRBD1 matches 10 bases. Germline-derived CDR1 and CDR2 are SQVTM and ANQGSEA. This CDR3 contains 16 residues. J lost 7 bases, V lost 0 bases, and 11 bases had no gene match.

This clonotype turned up a few times. The chain carries TRBV5-1 and TRBJ2-7; D may match TRBD1 or TRBD2 (5 bases each). The CDR3 is 13 amino acids. Germline-derived CDR1 and CDR2 are SGHRS and YFSETQ. V was pared by 1 base and J by 5 bases, with 10 bases between. The CDR3 DNA reads TGCGCCAGCAGCTTGCGGGGCCGCCACGAGCAGTACTTC. Encoded protein: CASSLRGRHEQYF.

This clonotype was observed a few times. The chain couples TRBV20-1 to TRBJ1-1; the D gene is possibly TRBD1 (6 bases). V was cut by 3 bases and J by 1 base, with 21 bases left in between. Looked up from germline, CDR1 is DFQATT and CDR2 is SNEGSKA (reference sequence). The CDR3 consists of 17 residues. The CDR3 reads CSARPERPGHKNTEAFF. The CDR3, as DNA: TGCAGTGCTAGGCCAGAGAGGCCGGGACACAAGAACACTGAAGCTTTCTTT.

The rearrangement links TRBV28 to TRBJ1-3, with a possible D match to TRBD1 (5 bases). Germline CDR1 reads MDHEN; CDR2 reads SYDVKM. The V end was cut by 3 bases, the J end by 0 bases, with 9 bases between. The CDR3 has 15 residues. The chain's CDR3 is CASSFTGNSGNTIYF. The CDR3 DNA sequence: TGTGCCAGCAGTTTCACAGGCAACTCTGGAAACACCATATATTTT.

This sequence joins TRBV29-1 and TRBJ1-4; tentative D call: TRBD1 (6 bases). The CDR3 sequence is 12 residues long. The germline CDR1 and CDR2 sequences are SQVTM and ANQGSEA. Trimming cost V 7 bases and J 5 bases, with 11 bases left between them. CDR3 loop: CSGRGYNEKLFF. For the CDR3, the DNA is TGCAGCGGCAGGGGCTACAATGAAAAACTGTTTTTT.

The chain employs TRBV6-2 or TRBV6-3 and TRBJ2-3; 14 bases are a match to TRBD2. With 2 bases clipped from V and 3 bases from J, the junction kept 7 bases outside the gene matches. This CDR3 has 18 residues. The germline V gene encodes CDR1 MNHEY and CDR2 SVGEGT. CDR3 bases: TGTGCCAGCAGTTACGTCCGACTAGCGGGAGGGAGGACAGATACGCAGTATTTT. This encodes CASSYVRLAGGRTDTQYF.

The V call is TRBV7-8, the J call TRBJ2-2; the match to TRBD1 covers 11 bases. Germline values: CDR1 SGHVS, CDR2 FQNEAQ. V was clipped by 3 bases and J by 3 bases; unmatched bases: 6. The CDR3 extends over 17 amino acids. The CDR3 here is CASSFRDRGTDTGELFF. The CDR3 DNA is TGTGCCAGCAGCTTCCGGGACAGGGGGACGGACACCGGGGAGCTGTTTTTT.